This T cell receptor beta chain originates from a study of cytomegalovirus exposure and HLA in healthy donors. Study-level findings and limits: A reported reduction in N-insertions relative to the roughly 710-donor mean was seen in an Asian-associated ancestry cluster in a later analysis.

As to this clone: Its antigen is not known.

The germline CDR1 and CDR2 sequences are SGHTA and FQGNSA. Trimming took 1 base from V and 0 from J, leaving 7 bases between them. CDR3 length equals 15 residues. Both 60 Vbeta primers and 13 Jbeta primers went into the PCR. The repertoire was sequenced with immunoSEQ multiplex PCR; TCRdb's copy has only in-frame clones and lacks some. The sample includes about 150,000 clones, about two thirds of them seen just once. The genes are TRBV7-2 and TRBJ1-5, with unresolved D. The source of this sequence is a woman aged 18-29 years in good health and CMV-seronegative. Sequencing was done on a sample of PBMCs. CDR3 nucleotide sequence: TGTGCCAGCAGCTTAGAAGCCGTTAGCAATCAGCCCCAGCATTTT. Translated, it gives CASSLEAVSNQPQHF.